A single T cell receptor beta chain is shown here with its context. The sample comes from a study of blood T cell repertoires in COVID-19. As for the study in general: Sample material is recorded as cDNA or gDNA derived from T cells, B-cell-depleted T cells, or PBMCs.

Germline V gene lookup returns CDR1 SGHAT and CDR2 FQNNGV. This CDR3 comprises 13 residues. Trimming took 4 bases from V and 4 from J, leaving 10 bases between them. The repertoire was sequenced with immunoSEQ multiplex PCR; TCRdb's copy has only in-frame clones and lacks some. Here the sample spans approximately 110,000 clones, 70% to 90% being singletons. V gene TRBV11-2 combines with J gene TRBJ1-2, with D possibly TRBD1 on 5 matching bases. This sequence originates from a human donor in a cohort sampled during active COVID-19. Material: peripheral blood. This CDR3 is CASSSGRGYGYTF. In nucleotides, the CDR3 is TGTGCCAGCAGCTCGGGTAGGGGCTATGGCTACACCTTC. Looking up the rest from reference TRBV11-2 and TRBJ1-2 gives the full variable domain: EAGVAQSPRYKIIEKRQSVAFWCNPISGHATLYWYQQILGQGPKLLIQFQNNGVVDDSQLPKDRFSAERLKGVDSTLKIQPAKLEDSAVYLCASSSGRGYGYTFGSGTRLTVV.